The 11 T cell receptor beta chains given below trace back to one sample, sequenced in a study of blood T cell repertoires in COVID-19. Only in-frame clones appear in the TCRdb table, and some are missing; sequencing was by immunoSEQ multiplex PCR. The repertoire has roughly 120,000 clones, approximately 84% of them found once; the top ten carry more than 3%. Sample: peripheral blood. Receptor source: a man aged 40-49 years with acute or convalescent COVID-19.

The gene calls are TRBV14 and TRBJ2-3, with D possibly matching TRBD2 (6 bases). V was cut by 4 bases and J by 1 base, with 15 bases left in between. The CDR3 is 16 residues long. Germline V CDR1 and CDR2: SGHDN, FVKESK. CDR3 sequence (DNA): TGTGCCAGCAGCCCCTGGAGGGCAGGCGGCACAGATACGCAGTATTTT. This sequence encodes CASSPWRAGGTDTQYF.

The chain links TRBV27 to TRBJ2-3; TRBD2 might be the D (5 bases). Germline V gives CDR1 MNHEY, CDR2 SMNVEV (reference sequence). This CDR3 is 15 amino acids long. V lost 5 bases, J lost 2 bases, and 14 bases lay in between. Written as DNA, the CDR3 is TGTGCCAGCAGTCGGGGAAGCTTCGCCACAGATACGCAGTATTTT. It encodes CASSRGSFATDTQYF.

The V gene is TRBV5-1, the J gene TRBJ2-7; a weak D match, TRBD1 (6 bases). V lost 4 bases, J lost 6 bases, and 17 bases lay in between. This CDR3 is 14 amino acids long. Germline-derived CDR1 and CDR2 are SGHRS and YFSETQ. CDR3 bases: TGCGCCAGCAGCCTCCAGGACAGTTCGTCCGAGCAGTACTTC. This encodes CASSLQDSSSEQYF.

This clone came up once. V and J are TRBV19 and TRBJ2-7, with 9 positions matching TRBD1. CDR1 LNHDA and CDR2 SQIVND come from the germline V gene (reference sequence). The V gene end was trimmed by 3 bases and the J gene end by 3 bases; junction bases not matched to a gene: 3. This CDR3 region has 14 residues. CDR3 sequence reads: CASSIGQGSYEQYF. The CDR3 region has the DNA TGTGCCAGTAGTATTGGACAGGGGAGCTACGAGCAGTACTTC.

The chain carries TRBV14 and TRBJ2-1; D gene uncertain. Germline V CDR1 and CDR2: SGHDN, FVKESK. The CDR3 length is 14 residues. V lost 4 bases and J 5 bases, leaving 12 bases between the germline ends. The CDR3 sequence: CASSPYNSHNEQFF. DNA for the CDR3: TGTGCCAGCAGCCCGTATAACTCACACAATGAGCAGTTCTTC. Variable domain in full (rest from reference TRBV14 and TRBJ2-1): EAGVTQFPSHSVIEKGQTVTLRCDPISGHDNLYWYRRVMGKEIKFLLHFVKESKQDESGMPNNRFLAERTGGTYSTLKVQPAELEDSGVYFCASSPYNSHNEQFFGPGTRLTVL.

The genes are TRBV7-9 and TRBJ2-1, with D perhaps TRBD2 (5 bases). CDR1 is SEHNR and CDR2 is FQNEAQ in the germline V gene (reference sequence). Deletions cut 1 base from V and 10 bases from J, with 11 bases between. The CDR3 loop spans 13 amino acids. The CDR3 here is CASSLDGGREQFF. The CDR3 DNA follows: TGTGCCAGCAGCTTAGATGGAGGCCGGGAGCAGTTCTTC.

The chain combines TRBV12-3 or TRBV12-4 with TRBJ2-7, with 9 bases matching TRBD1. The CDR3 has 13 residues. J lost 3 bases, V lost 5 bases, and 2 bases had no gene match. In DNA form, the CDR3 reads TGTGCCAGCAGTCGGGGACAGGGCTACGAGCAGTACTTC. As protein: CASSRGQGYEQYF.

The chain couples TRBV2 to TRBJ2-3, with TRBD2 matching 12 bases. V dropped 6 bases and J dropped 4; count of bases not matched to a gene: 8. Germline CDR1 SNHLY, CDR2 FYNNEI. This CDR3 contains 16 residues. CDR3 nucleotide sequence: TGTGCCAGCAGGGCTAGCGGGGGGGTGATGGCAGATACGCAGTATTTT. This codes for CASRASGGVMADTQYF.

The chain employs TRBV14 and TRBJ2-5; D remains unclear. The V end lost 0 bases, the J end lost 0 bases, and 5 bases lay between the germline ends. The CDR3 length is 14 residues. Germline CDR1 SGHDN, CDR2 FVKESK. The CDR3 is CASSQELYQETQYF. The CDR3 DNA follows: TGTGCCAGCAGCCAAGAACTGTACCAAGAGACCCAGTACTTC.

The chain carries TRBV3-1 (or the pseudogene TRBV3-2) and TRBJ1-2; 7 bases line up with TRBD1. The CDR3 is made up of 14 amino acids. With 5 bases clipped from V and 1 base from J, the junction kept 4 bases outside the gene matches. In germline, CDR1 is LGHDT, CDR2 YNNKEL (reference sequence). CDR3 residues: CASSLQGNNYGYTF. DNA for the CDR3: TGTGCCAGCAGCTTACAGGGGAATAACTATGGCTACACCTTC.

This clone turned up a few times. V and J are TRBV4-3 and TRBJ1-6, with unresolved D. Germline V gives CDR1 LGHNA, CDR2 YSLEER. V lost 1 base, J lost 10 bases, and 8 bases lay in between. The CDR3 is 13 amino acids. The CDR3 DNA is TGCGCCAGCAGCCAAGTCCGGGGATCACCCCTCCACTTT. Translation gives CASSQVRGSPLHF.